These 30 T cell receptor beta chains were sequenced from one sample in a study of patients and donors after allogeneic stem cell transplantation. Each CDR3 protein gets one entry after TCRdb re-called the RT-PCR reads with MiXCR. Of 900,000 to 1,000,000 distinct CDR3 sequences in the sample, more than 15% were seen once. Sequencing input: blood, either unsorted or a sorted T cell fraction (not recorded which). The receptor set was obtained from a human donor who was either an allogeneic HSCT recipient or a stem cell or donor lymphocyte infusion donor (not recorded which). It is not recorded whose cells these are; they may come from a transplant donor.

This clonotype was counted between two and nine times. V and J are TRBV27 and TRBJ1-2, with TRBD1 matching over 7 bases. The CDR3 extends over 17 amino acids. The junction had 17 bases not matched to a gene; V was cut back by 5 bases and J by 5 bases. The germline gives CDR1 MNHEY, CDR2 SMNVEV (reference sequence). CDR3 nucleotide sequence: TGTGCCAGCAGTCCGTTATCTCCCGGGACAGCAAATTATGGCTACACCTTC. This encodes CASSPLSPGTANYGYTF.

At least ten counts were recorded for this clonotype. The CDR3 coding sequence is TGCGCCAGCAGCCAAGATCTTCAGGGATCCTACGAGCAGTACTTC. Translating gives CASSQDLQGSYEQYF. This rearrangement joins TRBV4-3 to TRBJ2-7; D might be TRBD1 (5 bases). CDR1 is LGHNA, CDR2 YSLEER, per germline. CDR3 length: 15 amino acids. The ends were cut back, 0 bases at V and 1 base at J, with 10 bases in the middle.

This chain links TRBV4-1 with TRBJ2-1; D is perhaps TRBD1 (5 bases). This CDR3 has 11 amino acids. Germline CDR1 reads MGHRA; CDR2 reads YSYEKL. The germline V and J ends were trimmed by 3 bases and 14 bases, with 11 bases remaining between them. CDR3 nucleotides: TGCGCCAGCAGCCAGTGGGGCGTAGAGTTCTTC. As protein: CASSQWGVEFF.

The chain carries TRBV4-3 and TRBJ2-3; D is possibly TRBD1 (6 bases). Trimming removed 3 bases from V and 2 bases from J, with 18 bases in between. Germline CDR1 is LGHNA and CDR2 is YSLEER. CDR3 length: 17 residues. The CDR3 bases are TGCGCCAGCAGCCAGGGGAGAATCGGGACACACACAGATACGCAGTATTTT. Protein sequence: CASSQGRIGTHTDTQYF.

In this sample, this clonotype turned up a few times. This chain links TRBV5-1 with TRBJ2-7; 7 nucleotides line up with TRBD2. V lost 3 bases and J lost 2; bases outside the gene matches: 2. The CDR3 totals 13 residues. Germline V gene data show CDR1 as SGHRS and CDR2 as YFSETQ. In DNA form, the CDR3 reads TGCGCCAGCAGCTGGCGGGAGACCTACGAGCAGTACTTC. Its translation is CASSWRETYEQYF.

This chain links TRBV7-9 with TRBJ1-2; a weak D match, TRBD1 (5 bases). Germline CDR1 is SEHNR and CDR2 is FQNEAQ (reference sequence). The CDR3 sequence is 16 residues long. V shed 5 bases and J shed 0 bases, with 16 bases lying between them. The CDR3 sequence is CASSGLRGPANYGYTF. In DNA form, the CDR3 reads TGTGCCAGCAGCGGCCTTCGGGGCCCAGCTAACTATGGCTACACCTTC.

This clonotype appeared a few times. The genes are TRBV12-5 and TRBJ2-1; maybe TRBD2 (7 bases). Germline CDR1 reads LGHNT; CDR2 reads FRNRAP. V was pared by 7 bases and J by 6 bases, with 22 bases between. The CDR3 totals 16 residues. The CDR3 protein is CASVAGAVAGGNEQFF. The CDR3 region has the DNA TGTGCTAGTGTGGCAGGGGCAGTAGCGGGTGGCAATGAGCAGTTCTTC.

The chain is built from TRBV30 and TRBJ1-1, with TRBD1 identical over 7 bases. Germline-derived CDR1 and CDR2 are GTSNPN and SVGIG (reference sequence). V lost 2 bases, J lost 4 bases, and 7 bases stayed unmatched. The CDR3 has 14 residues. CDR3 residues: CAWSLGGSSTEAFF. The CDR3 nucleotides are TGTGCCTGGAGTCTAGGGGGCTCCAGCACTGAAGCTTTCTTT.

V and J are TRBV7-3 and TRBJ2-3; weak D call: TRBD2 (6 bases). Germline V lookup: CDR1 SGHTA, CDR2 FQGTGA. CDR3 length: 13 residues. V lost 4 bases to trimming and J lost 6 bases, with 11 bases between them. The CDR3 DNA is TGTGCCAGCAGCTCACTCCTAGCGGATACGCAGTATTTT. Its protein is CASSSLLADTQYF.

This clonotype was counted between two and nine times. This chain uses TRBV3-1 with TRBJ2-5; 7 nucleotides match TRBD1. V dropped 4 bases and J dropped 5; count of bases not matched to a gene: 10. The CDR3 extends over 15 amino acids. Germline V gene lookup returns CDR1 LGHDT and CDR2 YNNKEL (reference sequence). CDR3 sequence reads: CASSLQTGHAETQYF. The CDR3 coding sequence is TGTGCCAGCAGCCTCCAGACAGGGCATGCGGAGACCCAGTACTTC.

The chain combines TRBV5-6 with TRBJ1-1, with 8 bases lining up with TRBD1. Trimming removed 4 bases from V and 0 bases from J; junction bases left unmatched: 14. The CDR3 length is 18 residues. Germline-derived CDR1 and CDR2 are SGHDT and YYEEEE. Here the CDR3 reads CASSNGVGQDHMNTEAFF. The CDR3 DNA reads TGTGCCAGCAGCAATGGGGTGGGACAGGACCATATGAACACTGAAGCTTTCTTT. Full variable domain (missing parts from reference TRBV5-6 and TRBJ1-1): DAGVTQSPTHLIKTRGQQVTLRCSPKSGHDTVSWYQQALGQGPQFIFQYYEEEERQRGNFPDRFSGHQFPNYSSELNVNALLLGDSALYLCASSNGVGQDHMNTEAFFGQGTRLTVV.

This clonotype was picked up a small number of times. This chain links TRBV18 with TRBJ1-2; 12 bases line up with TRBD1. Germline lookup yields CDR1 KGHSH and CDR2 LQKENI. The CDR3 is 19 amino acids. The ends lost 0 bases at V and 4 bases at J; junction bases unmatched: 12. CDR3 in amino acids: CASSPPQMRGTGGSYGYTF. The DNA of the CDR3 is TGTGCCAGCTCACCACCCCAAATGCGCGGGACAGGGGGCTCCTATGGCTACACCTTC.

This chain joins TRBV20-1 and TRBJ2-1; 8 bases are shared with TRBD2. V was clipped by 6 bases and J by 4 bases; unmatched bases: 14. CDR1 and CDR2 from the germline V gene are DFQATT and SNEGSKA (reference sequence). The CDR3 is 16 residues long. Here the CDR3 reads CSAGGAAGGRYNEQFF. The CDR3, as DNA: TGCAGTGCGGGGGGAGCGGCGGGGGGCAGGTACAATGAGCAGTTCTTC.

The CDR3: CASSPRDSEVDEQFF. The CDR3 nucleotides read TGTGCCAGCAGCCCCCGGGACTCTGAAGTCGATGAGCAGTTCTTC. This chain joins TRBV7-8 and TRBJ2-1, with D perhaps TRBD2 (6 bases). V was clipped by 5 bases and J by 8 bases, with 19 bases between them. The germline V gene has CDR1 SGHVS and CDR2 FQNEAQ. The CDR3 is 15 residues long.

This clonotype occurred a few times. The chain couples TRBV6-1 to TRBJ2-7; no reliable D call. V was clipped by 6 bases and J by 5 bases, with 11 bases between them. The CDR3 loop spans 12 amino acids. The germline V gene has CDR1 MNHNS and CDR2 SASEGT. Here the CDR3 DNA reads TGTGCCAGCAGCCCCCAGCTCCACGAGCAGTACTTC. Its translation: CASSPQLHEQYF.

This clonotype was seen at least ten times. The V gene is TRBV29-1, the J gene TRBJ2-2; unclear D gene. Germline V gene data show CDR1 as SQVTM and CDR2 as ANQGSEA. With 4 bases removed from V and 0 bases from J, the gap between germline ends came to 6 bases. The CDR3 length is 13 residues. As DNA, the CDR3 is TGCAGCGTTGGTGAGGCGAACACCGGGGAGCTGTTTTTT. This translates into CSVGEANTGELFF.

This clonotype was seen more than once but under ten times. The chain carries TRBV9 and TRBJ1-1; D call uncertain. With 4 bases removed from V and 2 bases from J, the gap between germline ends came to 15 bases. The CDR3 is made up of 15 amino acids. CDR1 and CDR2 (germline): SGDLS, YYNGEE. This CDR3 reads CASSPQRTTNTEAFF. CDR3 bases: TGTGCCAGCAGCCCTCAGAGAACCACTAACACTGAAGCTTTCTTT.

This chain connects TRBV24-1 to TRBJ2-4, with 11 bases identical to TRBD2. Per germline, CDR1 KGHDR and CDR2 SFDVKD. J was trimmed by 8 bases and V by 0 bases; bases with no gene match: 5. The CDR3 runs 16 residues. For the CDR3, the DNA is TGTGCCACCAGTGATTTGCAGACTAGCGGGATTTACATTCAGTACTTC. This encodes CATSDLQTSGIYIQYF.

The sample holds a few counts of this clonotype. The genes are TRBV29-1 and TRBJ2-3, with D hard to call. Germline V gene sequence: CDR1 SQVTM, CDR2 ANQGSEA. The CDR3 is 14 amino acids. V was cut by 8 bases and J by 4 bases, with 19 bases left in between. Written as DNA, the CDR3 is TGCAGCCCTCAAGGTCTGGGGTTGGCAGATACGCAGTATTTT. This sequence encodes CSPQGLGLADTQYF.

This clonotype was counted many times. The chain recombines TRBV6-1 with TRBJ2-7, with D perhaps TRBD2 (6 bases). CDR3 length: 15 residues. From germline, CDR1 is MNHNS and CDR2 SASEGT. V shed 4 bases and J shed 3 bases, with 16 bases lying between them. The CDR3 sequence: CASSAQTGVLYEQYF. Written as DNA, the CDR3 is TGTGCCAGCAGTGCCCAAACGGGAGTGCTCTACGAGCAGTACTTC.

V gene TRBV4-1 combines with J gene TRBJ2-7; TRBD2 aligns across 7 bases. This CDR3 is 17 amino acids long. Germline CDR1 MGHRA, CDR2 YSYEKL. The J segment lost 2 bases and the V segment lost 3 bases, leaving 13 bases of the junction unmatched. The CDR3 sequence: CASSHPSSGRTTYEQYF. The CDR3 DNA reads as TGCGCCAGCAGCCATCCATCTAGCGGACGAACCACCTACGAGCAGTACTTC.

The chain employs TRBV6-2 or TRBV6-3 and TRBJ2-7; a weak D match, TRBD2 (6 bases). Germline V gives CDR1 MNHEY, CDR2 SVGEGT. Trimming stripped 3 bases from V and 6 bases from J, with 15 bases between. The CDR3 is made up of 14 amino acids. The CDR3 coding sequence is TGTGCCAGCAGTTATACGGGAGAGGTGGGCGAGCAGTACTTC. As protein: CASSYTGEVGEQYF.

This clonotype was seen only a few times. The chain combines TRBV2 with TRBJ2-1; 11 bases are a match to TRBD2. Trimming cost V 4 bases and J 8 bases; bases outside gene matches: 16. The V gene's germline CDR1 is SNHLY and CDR2 FYNNEI. The CDR3 has 18 residues. The CDR3 sequence: CASSVFGTSGSFVYEQFF. CDR3 DNA: TGTGCCAGCAGTGTGTTCGGGACTAGCGGATCGTTTGTCTATGAGCAGTTCTTC.

This clonotype has just a few counts. The chain joins TRBV2 to TRBJ2-6, with 11 bases that match TRBD1. V gave up 7 bases and J gave up 0 bases; unmatched junction bases: 2. Looked up from germline, CDR1 is SNHLY and CDR2 is FYNNEI. The CDR3 runs to 16 residues. The CDR3 region is CASMGTGGSGANVLTF. The CDR3 nucleotides read TGTGCCAGCATGGGGACAGGGGGCTCTGGGGCCAACGTCCTGACTTTC.

This clonotype appeared many times. The CDR3 reads CASSLGGPTDTQYF. In DNA form, the CDR3 reads TGTGCCAGCAGTTTAGGGGGGCCCACAGATACGCAGTATTTT. This chain uses TRBV12-3 or TRBV12-4 with TRBJ2-3; TRBD1 might be the D (6 bases). The V gene lost 1 base and the J gene lost 2 bases, with 7 bases spanning the gap. The CDR3 has 14 amino acids.

The table lists this clonotype with a few counts. The CDR3 protein is CASSLRLSNTEAFF. DNA of the CDR3: TGTGCCAGCAGTTTACGGCTTTCTAACACTGAAGCTTTCTTT. The chain recombines TRBV12-3 or TRBV12-4 with TRBJ1-1; D call uncertain. Trimming removed 2 bases from V and 2 bases from J, with 9 bases in between. CDR3 length: 14 residues.

Only a few counts were recorded for this clonotype. The chain recombines TRBV15 with TRBJ2-2, with D possibly called TRBD1 or TRBD2 (5 bases each). CDR1 and CDR2 from the germline V gene are LNHNV and YYDKDF (reference sequence). The V gene lost 5 bases and the J gene lost 1 base, with 20 bases spanning the gap. The CDR3 consists of 18 residues. The CDR3 sequence is CATSGIRGAGLNTGELFF. In DNA, the CDR3 is TGTGCCACCAGCGGTATTCGTGGGGCGGGCTTGAACACCGGGGAGCTGTTTTTT.

This clonotype was counted a few times. This chain joins TRBV25-1 and TRBJ2-5; D unresolved. From germline, CDR1 is MGHDK and CDR2 SYGVNS. The CDR3 loop spans 13 amino acids. The V end lost 3 bases, the J end lost 3 bases, and 8 bases lay between the germline ends. The CDR3 DNA sequence: TGTGCCAGCAGTGAGCCAGGCAAAGAGACCCAGTACTTC. This gives the protein CASSEPGKETQYF.

The chain links TRBV2 to TRBJ2-3; D may be TRBD1 or TRBD2 (5 bases each). Trimming removed 7 bases at V and 1 base at J, with 9 bases between. The CDR3 loop spans 13 amino acids. Germline lookup yields CDR1 SNHLY and CDR2 FYNNEI. The CDR3 sequence: CASKRGRTDTQYF. DNA of the CDR3: TGTGCCAGCAAGAGGGGCCGCACAGATACGCAGTATTTT.

Only a few counts were recorded for this clonotype. The CDR3 sequence is CAISDNRGRTEAFF. CDR3 nucleotide sequence: TGTGCCATCAGTGACAACAGGGGAAGGACTGAAGCTTTCTTT. The chain carries TRBV10-3 and TRBJ1-1; 7 nucleotides match TRBD1. The CDR3 extends over 14 amino acids. Losses at the gene ends were 3 bases for V and 5 bases for J; bases not matched to a gene: 6. The germline CDR1 and CDR2 sequences are ENHRY and SYGVKD.